A single sample gave rise to the 11 T cell receptor beta chains below, sequenced in a study of T cells in Graves' hyperthyroidism and ophthalmopathy (dated by TCRdb to the late 2010s). Library generation was performed with multiplex PCR. These reads were obtained on an Illumina HiSeq 2000. The TCR beta CDR3 regions were amplified from the RNA transcripts. The first round of RT-PCR for the TCR CDR3 was performed with the HTBI primer set and the Qiagen OneStep RT-PCR kit. TCRdb trimmed public reads at Q25 via fastp, called clones via MiXCR and kept in-frame beta chains. Each entry merges the rows of one CDR3 protein and shows their most common DNA and genes. The sample records some 250,000 distinct CDR3 sequences, around 15% of which are singletons. The ten most abundant clones make up over 25% of the sample. Sequencing was carried out using blood. Source of these receptors: a woman aged 50 to 60 with Graves' hyperthyroidism that later progressed to Graves' ophthalmopathy.

This clonotype was found many times. CDR3 sequence reads: CASSLLGDRDTQYF. CDR3 nucleotides: TGTGCCAGCAGCTTATTGGGGGACAGGGATACGCAGTATTTT. V gene TRBV7-3 combines with J gene TRBJ2-3; TRBD1 agrees at 8 bases. Germline trimming cut 2 bases from V and 6 bases from J; bases unmatched to any gene: 4. The CDR3 covers 14 residues. Germline CDR1 reads SGHTA; CDR2 reads FQGTGA.

This clonotype occurred many times. The rearrangement uses TRBV18 and TRBJ1-2; the D gene is possibly TRBD1 (5 bases). The V end lost 3 bases, the J end lost 8 bases, and 16 bases lay between the germline ends. The V gene's germline CDR1 is KGHSH and CDR2 LQKENI. The CDR3 contains 14 residues. The DNA for the CDR3 is TGTGCCAGCTCACCCCTACCACAGACAGAGGGCTACACCTTC. Its translation is CASSPLPQTEGYTF.

The gene calls are TRBV7-2 and TRBJ1-1; D is unclear. Germline-derived CDR1 and CDR2 are SGHTA and FQGNSA. The V end lost 4 bases, the J end lost 5 bases, and 17 bases lay between the germline ends. There are 15 residues in the CDR3. As DNA, the CDR3 is TGTGCCAGCAGCTGGAGGGCGGGGTCGGTTACTGAAGCTTTCTTT. It encodes CASSWRAGSVTEAFF.

This clonotype was detected ten times or more. CDR3 amino acids: CASSGFYSGTGGRYEQYF. The CDR3 DNA sequence: TGTGCCAGTAGTGGATTTTATTCCGGGACAGGGGGCAGGTACGAGCAGTACTTC. The chain combines TRBV19 with TRBJ2-7, with 12 bases identical to TRBD1. In germline, CDR1 is LNHDA, CDR2 SQIVND (reference sequence). The CDR3 consists of 18 residues. J gave up 4 bases and V 5 bases, and 15 bases lay outside the gene matches.

This clonotype was seen at least ten times. The rearrangement links TRBV5-1 to TRBJ2-7; 12 bases are a match to TRBD2. Looked up from germline, CDR1 is SGHRS and CDR2 is YFSETQ. The CDR3 runs 17 residues. V shed 1 base and J 6 bases; nucleotides not matched to a gene: 11. In DNA form, the CDR3 reads TGCGCCAGCAGCTTGCAGCCTAGCGGGAGGGGAGTGCCCGAGCAGTACTTC. This codes for CASSLQPSGRGVPEQYF.

This clonotype was seen ten or more times. This chain links TRBV6-2 or TRBV6-3 with TRBJ2-5; D is possibly TRBD2 (5 bases). The CDR3 length is 12 residues. CDR1 and CDR2 from the germline V gene are MNHEY and SVGEGT. V was shortened by 8 bases and J by 5 bases, with 12 bases between the two germline ends. For the CDR3, the DNA is TGTGCCAGCGGGCAGGACTGGGAGACCCAGTACTTC. The encoded protein is CASGQDWETQYF.

Comment on this clonotype: It may be a read error: a sequence one base away is much more abundant. The chain couples TRBV7-3 to TRBJ2-2; D is uncertain. The CDR3 is 13 amino acids. Looked up from germline, CDR1 is SGHTA and CDR2 is FQGTGA. The V gene lost 3 bases and the J gene lost 7 bases, with 9 bases spanning the gap. The CDR3, as DNA: TGTGCCAGCAGCTTGGTTAAATTCGGGGAGCTGTTTTTT. Its protein product is CASSLVKFGELFF.

This clonotype was picked up many times. This sequence joins TRBV27 and TRBJ2-7, with D possibly being TRBD2 (6 bases). The CDR3 consists of 11 residues. Trimming left V 5 bases short and J 7 bases short, with 9 bases between. CDR1 is MNHEY, CDR2 SMNVEV, per germline (reference sequence). In DNA, the CDR3 is TGTGCCAGCAGTAACGGAGGGGAGCAGTACTTC. It translates to CASSNGGEQYF.

This clonotype has a count of ten or more. J is TRBJ2-3 and V is TRBV18; D call uncertain. CDR3 length equals 13 residues. V lost 6 bases and J lost 8, with 15 bases in between. In germline, CDR1 is KGHSH, CDR2 LQKENI. The CDR3 reads CASSPPTTGTQYF. The CDR3 DNA is TGTGCCAGCTCTCCCCCAACTACTGGTACGCAGTATTTT.

This sequence joins TRBV4-2 and TRBJ2-1; D gene ambiguous. CDR1 and CDR2 from the germline V gene are LGHNA and YNFKEQ. The CDR3 totals 15 residues. V was cut by 7 bases and J by 0 bases, with 13 bases left in between. The CDR3 here is CASTLFLSSYNEQFF. Written as DNA, the CDR3 is TGTGCCAGCACCCTATTTTTGAGCTCCTACAATGAGCAGTTCTTC.

In this sample, this clonotype turned up many times. The chain has TRBV20-1 and TRBJ2-3; 7 nucleotides agree with TRBD2. J lost 0 bases, V lost 0 bases, and 9 bases had no gene match. Germline CDR1 is DFQATT and CDR2 is SNEGSKA (reference sequence). The CDR3 spans 17 residues. The CDR3 protein is CSARERWGSGSTDTQYF. The DNA of the CDR3 is TGCAGTGCTAGAGAGCGATGGGGTAGCGGGAGCACAGATACGCAGTATTTT.